A selection of T cell receptor beta chains follows, all from one sample in a study of blood T cell repertoires in COVID-19. Measured with immunoSEQ multiplex PCR; TCRdb has only the in-frame clones, and not every one. The sample lists 120,000 to 150,000 clones; over 80% were seen once. Material: peripheral blood. The source is a woman aged 50 to 65 with acute or convalescent COVID-19. The conserved cysteine and the conserved F or W are not part of the CDR3 here.

>TRBV4-1
ASSQPPRGGTYEQY
>TRBV29-1
SATAGGGADEQY
>TRBV11-3
ASSPGLAGNKETQY
>TRBV24-1
ATSGGGTGVQPQH
>TRBV5-1
ASSLGHINTDTQY
>TRBV6-5
ASVPGQGFTGELF
>TRBV3-1/TRBV3-2
ASSQPGQGSEQY
>TRBV11-2
ASSSALAGGPTGELF
>TRBV9
ASSVGTGWDEQF
>TRBV5-6
ASSTRGISRGDRNTEAF
>TRBV5-8
ASSLWTGEVNYGYT
>TRBV18
ASSSDTTTNEKLF
>TRBV6-6
ASRQRDRVGEQY
>TRBV5-4
ASSGGTNTGELF
>TRBV11-2
ASSLARGNTEAF
>TRBV27
ASRGSVQGAYEQY
>TRBV7-9
ASSARTGLGYT
>TRBV5-6
ASRLAGVPGELF